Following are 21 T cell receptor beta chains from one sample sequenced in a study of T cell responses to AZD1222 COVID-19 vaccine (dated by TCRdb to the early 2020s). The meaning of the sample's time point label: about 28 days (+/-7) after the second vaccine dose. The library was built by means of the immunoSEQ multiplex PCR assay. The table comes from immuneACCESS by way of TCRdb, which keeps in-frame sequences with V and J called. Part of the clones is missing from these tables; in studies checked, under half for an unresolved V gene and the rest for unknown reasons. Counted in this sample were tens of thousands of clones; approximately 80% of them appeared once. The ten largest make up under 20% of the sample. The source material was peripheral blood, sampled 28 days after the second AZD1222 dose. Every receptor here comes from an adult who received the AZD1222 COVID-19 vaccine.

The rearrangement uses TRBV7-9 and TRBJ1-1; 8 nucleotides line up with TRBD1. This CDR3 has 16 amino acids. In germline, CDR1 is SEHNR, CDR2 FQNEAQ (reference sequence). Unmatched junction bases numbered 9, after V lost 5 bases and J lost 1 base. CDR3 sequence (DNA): TGTGCCAGCAGCCATCCCCGACAGGGGACGAACACTGAAGCTTTCTTT. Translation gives CASSHPRQGTNTEAFF. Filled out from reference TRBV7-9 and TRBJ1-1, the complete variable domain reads DTGVSQNPRHKITKRGQNVTFRCDPISEHNRLYWYRQTLGQGPEFLTYFQNEAQLEKSRLLSDRFSAERPKGSFSTLEIQRTEQGDSAMYLCASSHPRQGTNTEAFFGQGTRLTVV.

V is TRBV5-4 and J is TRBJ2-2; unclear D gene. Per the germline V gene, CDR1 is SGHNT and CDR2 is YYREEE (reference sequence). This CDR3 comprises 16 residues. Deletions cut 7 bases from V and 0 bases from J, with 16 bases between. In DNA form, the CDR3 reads TGTGCCAGCGGAACTTGGGCCGCTTCGAACACCGGGGAGCTGTTTTTT. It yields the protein CASGTWAASNTGELFF.

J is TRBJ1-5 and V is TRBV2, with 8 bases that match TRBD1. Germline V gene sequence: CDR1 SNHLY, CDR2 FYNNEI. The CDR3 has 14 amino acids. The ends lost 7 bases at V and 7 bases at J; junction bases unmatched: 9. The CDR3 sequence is CASNLNRGEQPQHF. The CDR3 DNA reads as TGTGCCAGCAACCTAAACAGGGGGGAGCAGCCCCAGCATTTT.

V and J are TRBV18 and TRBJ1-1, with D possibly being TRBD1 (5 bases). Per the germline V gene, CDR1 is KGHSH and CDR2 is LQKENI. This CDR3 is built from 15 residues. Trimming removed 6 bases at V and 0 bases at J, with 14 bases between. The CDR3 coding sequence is TGTGCCAGCTCCCTATGGGACTTCATGAACACTGAAGCTTTCTTT. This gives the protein CASSLWDFMNTEAFF.

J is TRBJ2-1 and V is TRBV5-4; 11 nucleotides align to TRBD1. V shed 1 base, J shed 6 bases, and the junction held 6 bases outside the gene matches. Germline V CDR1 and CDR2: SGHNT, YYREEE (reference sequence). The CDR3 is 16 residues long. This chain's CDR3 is CASSLRAGTGGNEQFF. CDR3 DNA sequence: TGTGCCAGCAGCTTGAGGGCCGGGACAGGGGGCAATGAGCAGTTCTTC.

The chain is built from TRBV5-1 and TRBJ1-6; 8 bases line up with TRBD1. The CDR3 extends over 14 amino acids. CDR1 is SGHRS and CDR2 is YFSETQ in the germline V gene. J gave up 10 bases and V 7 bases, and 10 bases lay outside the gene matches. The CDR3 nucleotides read TGCGCCAGCCACCGAGATCAGGGGGCATCACCCCTCCACTTT. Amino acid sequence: CASHRDQGASPLHF.

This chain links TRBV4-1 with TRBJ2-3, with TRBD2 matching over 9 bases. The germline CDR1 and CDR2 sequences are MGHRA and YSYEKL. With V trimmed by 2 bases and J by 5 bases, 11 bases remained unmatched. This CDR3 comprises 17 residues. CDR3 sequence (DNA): TGCGCCAGCAGCCAATCCATAGCGGGGGCGAGGAAAGATACGCAGTATTTT. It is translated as CASSQSIAGARKDTQYF.

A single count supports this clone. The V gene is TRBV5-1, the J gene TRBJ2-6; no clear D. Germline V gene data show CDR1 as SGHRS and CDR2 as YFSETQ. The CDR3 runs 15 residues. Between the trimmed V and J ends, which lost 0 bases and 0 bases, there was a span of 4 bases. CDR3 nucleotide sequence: TGCGCCAGCAGCTTGGACGTCTCTGGGGCCAACGTCCTGACTTTC. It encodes CASSLDVSGANVLTF.

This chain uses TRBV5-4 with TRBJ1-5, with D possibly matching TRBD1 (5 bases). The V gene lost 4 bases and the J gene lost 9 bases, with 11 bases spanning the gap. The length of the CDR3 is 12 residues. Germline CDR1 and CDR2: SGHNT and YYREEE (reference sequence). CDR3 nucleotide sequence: TGTGCCAGCAGCCCCGACGGGGGGCCCCAGCATTTT. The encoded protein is CASSPDGGPQHF. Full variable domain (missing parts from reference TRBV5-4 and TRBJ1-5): ETGVTQSPTHLIKTRGQQVTLRCSSQSGHNTVSWYQQALGQGPQFIFQYYREEENGRGNFPPRFSGLQFPNYSSELNVNALELDDSALYLCASSPDGGPQHFGDGTRLSIL.

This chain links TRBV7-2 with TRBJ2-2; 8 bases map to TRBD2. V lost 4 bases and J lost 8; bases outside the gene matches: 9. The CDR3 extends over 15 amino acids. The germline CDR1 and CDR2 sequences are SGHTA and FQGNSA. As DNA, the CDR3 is TGTGCCAGCAGCTCGTGGACTAGCCGCGGTGGGGAGCTGTTTTTT. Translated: CASSSWTSRGGELFF. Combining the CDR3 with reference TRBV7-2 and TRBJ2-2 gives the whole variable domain GAGVSQSPSNKVTEKGKDVELRCDPISGHTALYWYRQSLGQGLEFLIYFQGNSAPDKSGLPSDRFSAERTGGSVSTLTIQRTQQEDSAVYLCASSSWTSRGGELFFGEGSRLTVL.

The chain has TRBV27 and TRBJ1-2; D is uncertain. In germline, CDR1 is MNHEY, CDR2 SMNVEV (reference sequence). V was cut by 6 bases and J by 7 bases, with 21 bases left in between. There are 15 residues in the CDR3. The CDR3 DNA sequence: TGTGCCAGCAGCCCTCAGCAACCCGCGGTCTCTGGCTACACCTTC. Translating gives CASSPQQPAVSGYTF.

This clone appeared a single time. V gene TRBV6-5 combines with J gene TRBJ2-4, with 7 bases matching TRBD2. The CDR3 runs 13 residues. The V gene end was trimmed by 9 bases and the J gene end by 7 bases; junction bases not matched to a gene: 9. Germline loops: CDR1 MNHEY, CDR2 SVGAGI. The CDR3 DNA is TGTGCCAGTGGGGCGGGGGAAGCGAACATTCAGTACTTC. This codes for CASGAGEANIQYF.

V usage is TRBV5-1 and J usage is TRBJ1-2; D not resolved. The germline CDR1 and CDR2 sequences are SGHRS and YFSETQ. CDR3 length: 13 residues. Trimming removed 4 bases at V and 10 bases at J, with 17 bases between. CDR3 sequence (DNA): TGCGCCAGCAGCCACCCCGACCGAGTGGCCTACACCTTC. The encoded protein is CASSHPDRVAYTF.

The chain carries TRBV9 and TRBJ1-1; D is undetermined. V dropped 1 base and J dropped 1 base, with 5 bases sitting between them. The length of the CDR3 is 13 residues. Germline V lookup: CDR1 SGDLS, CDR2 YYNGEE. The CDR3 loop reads CASSVSQNTEAFF. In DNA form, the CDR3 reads TGTGCCAGCAGCGTATCCCAGAACACTGAAGCTTTCTTT.

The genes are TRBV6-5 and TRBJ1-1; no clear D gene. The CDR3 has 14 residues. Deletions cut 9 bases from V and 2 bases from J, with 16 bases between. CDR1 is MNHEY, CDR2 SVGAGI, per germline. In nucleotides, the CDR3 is TGTGCCAGTGCCCCGGGAGCGAGTAACACTGAAGCTTTCTTT. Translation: CASAPGASNTEAFF.

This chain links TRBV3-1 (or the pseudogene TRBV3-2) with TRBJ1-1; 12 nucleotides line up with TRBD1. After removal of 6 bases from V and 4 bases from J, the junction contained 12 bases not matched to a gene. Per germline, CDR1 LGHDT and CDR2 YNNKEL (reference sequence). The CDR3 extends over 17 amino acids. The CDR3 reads CASRQRGTGGASTEAFF. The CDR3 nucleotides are TGTGCCAGCAGGCAAAGGGGGACAGGGGGCGCGAGCACTGAAGCTTTCTTT.

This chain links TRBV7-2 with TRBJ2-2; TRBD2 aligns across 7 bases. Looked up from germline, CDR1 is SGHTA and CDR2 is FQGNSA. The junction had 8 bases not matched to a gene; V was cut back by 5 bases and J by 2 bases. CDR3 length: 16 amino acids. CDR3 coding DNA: TGTGCCAGCAGCCGGGTCGGGACTAAAAACACCGGGGAGCTGTTTTTT. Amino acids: CASSRVGTKNTGELFF.

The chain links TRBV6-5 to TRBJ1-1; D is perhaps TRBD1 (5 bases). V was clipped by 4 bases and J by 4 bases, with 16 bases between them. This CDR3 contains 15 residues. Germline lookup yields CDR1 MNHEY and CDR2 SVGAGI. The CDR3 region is CASSFIGGVGTEAFF. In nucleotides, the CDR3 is TGTGCCAGCAGTTTTATTGGGGGGGTAGGCACTGAAGCTTTCTTT.

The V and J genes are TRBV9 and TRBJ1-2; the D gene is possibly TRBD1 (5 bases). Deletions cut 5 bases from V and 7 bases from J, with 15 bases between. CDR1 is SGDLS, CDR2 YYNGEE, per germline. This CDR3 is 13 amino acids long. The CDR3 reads CASREGVGSGYTF. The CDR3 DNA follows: TGTGCCAGCAGGGAAGGGGTTGGGAGTGGCTACACCTTC.

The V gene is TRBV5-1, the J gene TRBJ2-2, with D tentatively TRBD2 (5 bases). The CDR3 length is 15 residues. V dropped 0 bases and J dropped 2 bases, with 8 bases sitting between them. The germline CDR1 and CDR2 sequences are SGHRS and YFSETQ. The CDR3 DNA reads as TGCGCCAGCAGCTTGGGTCCGGGAAACACCGGGGAGCTGTTTTTT. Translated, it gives CASSLGPGNTGELFF.

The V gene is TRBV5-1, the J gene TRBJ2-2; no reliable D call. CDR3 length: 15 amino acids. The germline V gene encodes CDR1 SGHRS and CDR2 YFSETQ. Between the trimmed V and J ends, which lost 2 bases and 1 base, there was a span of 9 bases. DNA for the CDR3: TGCGCCAGCAGCTTCCGGAATTGGAACACCGGGGAGCTGTTTTTT. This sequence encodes CASSFRNWNTGELFF.